A selection of T cell receptor beta chains follows, all from one sample in a study of T cells after yellow fever vaccination. TCRdb redid the calling of the 5' RACE reads with MiXCR, one entry per CDR3 protein. The data hold 100,000 to 150,000 distinct CDR3 sequences, with 6% to 8% observed a single time. Sample: CD4+ T cells sorted from PBMCs, taken 10 to 11 days after the first yellow fever vaccination. Receptor source: a man between 18 and 29 years old who received the YFV17D yellow fever vaccine. Both conserved end residues are part of each CDR3. D genes are given only for firm matches. Not all rows give a size; the values are once, few, many and, for expanded clones, a class.

v_gene: TRBV5-1
abundance: many
j_gene: TRBJ2-4
d_gene: -
len: 14
CDR3nt: TGCGCCAGCAGCTCGGGGGCGGCCAAAAACATTCAGTACTTC
CDR3aa: CASSSGAAKNIQYF

v_gene: TRBV20-1
abundance: many
j_gene: TRBJ2-3
d_gene: -
len: 14
CDR3nt: TGCAGTGCTAGACCTAGAGTCGGCGCAGATACGCAGTATTTT
CDR3aa: CSARPRVGADTQYF

v_gene: TRBV12-3/TRBV12-4
abundance: many
j_gene: TRBJ2-5
d_gene: TRBD2
len: 15
CDR3nt: TGTGCCAGCAGCTTAGCGGGGGCGCCGCGGAAGACCCAGTACTTC
CDR3aa: CASSLAGAPRKTQYF

v_gene: TRBV6-5
abundance: many
j_gene: TRBJ2-4
d_gene: -
len: 16
CDR3nt: TGTGCCAGCAGTTACGCGGGCGGAGGGTCCAAAAACATTCAGTACTTC
CDR3aa: CASSYAGGGSKNIQYF

v_gene: TRBV3-1
abundance: many
j_gene: TRBJ2-5
d_gene: TRBD2
len: 16
CDR3nt: TGTGCCAGCAGCCTAGACGGGACTAGCGGGAAAGAGACCCAGTACTTC
CDR3aa: CASSLDGTSGKETQYF

v_gene: TRBV20-1
abundance: -
j_gene: TRBJ1-1
d_gene: -
len: 18
CDR3nt: TGCTGTGCTAGAGATTCCCGCAGGGTGTCTCTTATGAACACTGAAGCTTTCTTT
CDR3aa: CCARDSRRVSLMNTEAFF

v_gene: TRBV20-1
abundance: many
j_gene: TRBJ1-2
d_gene: -
len: 11
CDR3nt: TGCAGTGCTAGAGGAGGCTATGGCTACACCTTC
CDR3aa: CSARGGYGYTF

v_gene: TRBV5-1
abundance: few
j_gene: TRBJ2-1
d_gene: -
len: 16
CDR3nt: TGCGCCAGCAGCTTGGAGGTGGGGCGACCGTACAATGAGCAGTTCTTC
CDR3aa: CASSLEVGRPYNEQFF

v_gene: TRBV5-1
abundance: many
j_gene: TRBJ2-3
d_gene: TRBD1
len: 13
CDR3nt: TGCGCCAGCAGCTTACAGGGGTCGGATACGCAGTATTTT
CDR3aa: CASSLQGSDTQYF

v_gene: TRBV9
abundance: many
j_gene: TRBJ1-1
d_gene: -
len: 15
CDR3nt: TGTGCCAGCAGCGTAGACGACGCGGGCTACACTGAAGCCTTCTTT
CDR3aa: CASSVDDAGYTEAFF

v_gene: TRBV7-3
abundance: many
j_gene: TRBJ2-1
d_gene: TRBD1
len: 13
CDR3nt: TGTGCCAGCAGCCGGGACAGGGACCATGAGCAGTTCTTC
CDR3aa: CASSRDRDHEQFF

v_gene: TRBV19
abundance: many
j_gene: TRBJ2-3
d_gene: -
len: 13
CDR3nt: TGTGCCAGTAGTATAGAACACCCAGATACGCAGTATTTT
CDR3aa: CASSIEHPDTQYF

v_gene: TRBV5-1
abundance: many
j_gene: TRBJ2-1
d_gene: TRBD2
len: 15
CDR3nt: TGCGCCAGCAGCGGGGGGGGGAATTCCTACAATGAGCAGTTCTTC
CDR3aa: CASSGGGNSYNEQFF

v_gene: TRBV10-3
abundance: many
j_gene: TRBJ2-2
d_gene: -
len: 17
CDR3nt: TGTGCCATCAGTGAGAAGACCGGGGGGCCGAACACCGGGGAGCTGTTTTTT
CDR3aa: CAISEKTGGPNTGELFF

v_gene: TRBV7-9
abundance: many
j_gene: TRBJ1-2
d_gene: -
len: 12
CDR3nt: TGTGCCAGCAGCTTAGAGGCCTTTGGCTACACCTTC
CDR3aa: CASSLEAFGYTF

v_gene: TRBV12-3/TRBV12-4
abundance: many
j_gene: TRBJ2-2
d_gene: TRBD2
len: 16
CDR3nt: TGTGCCAGCAGTTCTAGCGGGGGGGCCCGTACCGGGGAGCTGTTTTTT
CDR3aa: CASSSSGGARTGELFF

v_gene: TRBV18
abundance: many
j_gene: TRBJ2-5
d_gene: -
len: 16
CDR3nt: TGTGCCAGCTCACCGTTTAGGGAGGCCATTGAAGAGACCCAGTACTTC
CDR3aa: CASSPFREAIEETQYF

v_gene: TRBV7-2
abundance: many
j_gene: TRBJ1-6
d_gene: -
len: 12
CDR3nt: TGTGCCAGCAGCTTAAATTATTCACCCCTCCACTTT
CDR3aa: CASSLNYSPLHF

v_gene: TRBV4-2
abundance: few
j_gene: TRBJ2-1
d_gene: -
len: 13
CDR3nt: TGTGCCAGCAGCTTTGGGCGGAAGGATGAGCAGTTCTTC
CDR3aa: CASSFGRKDEQFF

v_gene: TRBV11-3
abundance: many
j_gene: TRBJ2-1
d_gene: TRBD2
len: 16
CDR3nt: TGTGCCAGCAGCTTAGATGGGACTAGCTCCTACAATGAGCAGTTCTTC
CDR3aa: CASSLDGTSSYNEQFF